These T cell receptor beta chains were read from a single sample in a study of cytomegalovirus exposure and HLA in healthy donors. The repertoire was sequenced with immunoSEQ multiplex PCR; TCRdb's copy has only in-frame clones and lacks some. The table has about 64,000 clones, roughly 96% seen once. The sample comprised PBMCs. The receptors originated from a woman under 30 in good health and CMV-seropositive. The CDR3 runs from the conserved cysteine through the conserved F or W. The order of the fields is CDR3 protein, CDR3 DNA, clone size, D gene, V gene, J gene. D genes are given only for firm matches. Size is omitted from some rows. Given values are once, few, many or a class for expanded clones.

CDR3: CASSQTGGTEAFF
DNA: TGTGCCAGTAGCCAGACAGGGGGTACTGAAGCTTTCTTT
size: .
D: TRBD1
V: TRBV19
J: TRBJ1-1

CDR3: CASSLTSYLFDEQFF
DNA: TGTGCCAGCAGCTTAACGTCCTATCTTTTTGATGAGCAGTTCTTC
size: .
D: .
V: TRBV7-3
J: TRBJ2-1

CDR3: CASSSETGGQETQYF
DNA: TGTGCCAGCAGTTCAGAGACAGGCGGACAAGAGACCCAGTACTTC
size: .
D: .
V: TRBV28
J: TRBJ2-5

CDR3: CSVETGRRQETQYF
DNA: TGCAGCGTTGAGACAGGGAGGAGACAAGAGACCCAGTACTTC
size: .
D: .
V: TRBV29-1
J: TRBJ2-5

CDR3: CASSSGGAGQPQHF
DNA: TGTGCCAGCAGTTCAGGGGGCGCAGGACAGCCCCAGCATTTT
size: once
D: TRBD1
V: TRBV28
J: TRBJ1-5

CDR3: CASSPRTSGAYEQYF
DNA: TGTGCCAGCAGCCCCCGGACTAGCGGGGCCTACGAGCAGTACTTC
size: .
D: TRBD2
V: TRBV5-4
J: TRBJ2-7

CDR3: CASSSNYGYTF
DNA: TGTGCCAGCAGTTCGAACTATGGCTACACCTTC
size: .
D: .
V: TRBV28
J: TRBJ1-2

CDR3: CSVETPPGTDTQYF
DNA: TGCAGCGTAGAAACACCTCCTGGCACAGATACGCAGTATTTT
size: once
D: .
V: TRBV29-1
J: TRBJ2-3

CDR3: CASSGRTGAYEQYF
DNA: TGTGCCAGCAGTGGAAGGACAGGGGCCTACGAGCAGTACTTC
size: .
D: TRBD1
V: TRBV6-1
J: TRBJ2-7

CDR3: CASSLEGGGIHEQYF
DNA: TGTGCCAGCAGCTTAGAAGGGGGAGGGATCCACGAGCAGTACTTC
size: .
D: .
V: TRBV5-4
J: TRBJ2-7

CDR3: CASSLSTGSNYGYTF
DNA: TGTGCCAGCAGCTTATCGACAGGGTCTAACTATGGCTACACCTTC
size: .
D: TRBD1
V: TRBV7-2
J: TRBJ1-2

CDR3: CASSPPRGGGGAFF
DNA: TGCGCCAGCAGCCCACCCCGCGGGGGAGGAGGAGCTTTCTTT
size: .
D: .
V: TRBV4-1
J: TRBJ1-1

CDR3: CASSLSFGRNQPQHF
DNA: TGTGCCAGCAGCTTATCTTTTGGGCGCAATCAGCCCCAGCATTTT
size: .
D: .
V: TRBV5-4
J: TRBJ1-5

CDR3: CASSLVGQGSTEAFF
DNA: TGCGCCAGCAGCTTGGTAGGACAGGGGTCCACTGAAGCTTTCTTT
size: .
D: TRBD1
V: TRBV5-1
J: TRBJ1-1

CDR3: CAWSGHRETGYTF
DNA: TGTGCCTGGAGTGGTCACAGGGAGACCGGCTACACCTTC
size: few
D: .
V: TRBV30
J: TRBJ1-2

CDR3: CASSEGTTVRHEQFF
DNA: TGTGCCAGCAGTGAGGGCACCACCGTCCGTCATGAGCAGTTCTTC
size: .
D: .
V: TRBV28
J: TRBJ2-1

CDR3: CASSPLSPGNQPQHF
DNA: TGTGCCAGCAGCCCACTCTCCCCAGGAAATCAGCCCCAGCATTTT
size: .
D: .
V: TRBV7-2
J: TRBJ1-5